A single sample gave rise to the 16 T cell receptor beta chains below, sequenced in a study of T cell changes during pregnancy in multiple sclerosis. Data came from immunoSEQ multiplex PCR; TCRdb stores just in-frame clones and leaves some out. The data show about 110,000 clones, with just under 95% seen just once and roughly 1.5% held by the top ten. The sequencing used peripheral blood, collected after pregnancy. These receptors all stem from a female donor with multiple sclerosis, enrolled in a pregnancy study.

The V gene is TRBV13, the J gene TRBJ2-7, with 7 bases lining up with TRBD2. The junction had 5 bases not matched to a gene; V was cut back by 8 bases and J by 4 bases. Germline V lookup: CDR1 PRHDT, CDR2 FYEKMQ (reference sequence). CDR3 length equals 12 residues. CDR3 in DNA: TGTGCCAGCTGCGAGCGGGGTTACGAGCAGTACTTC. Amino acid sequence: CASCERGYEQYF. Full variable domain (remainder filled in from reference TRBV13 and TRBJ2-7): AAGVIQSPRHLIKEKRETATLKCYPIPRHDTVYWYQQGPGQDPQFLISFYEKMQSDKGSIPDRFSAQQFSDYHSELNMSSLELGDSALYFCASCERGYEQYFGPGTRLTVT.

The rearrangement joins TRBV6-5 to TRBJ1-2; TRBD1 aligns across 7 bases. V shed 2 bases and J 13 bases; nucleotides not matched to a gene: 10. This CDR3 region has 13 residues. Germline V gene sequence: CDR1 MNHEY, CDR2 SVGAGI. The CDR3 nucleotides read TGTGCCAGCAGTTACCTACTCAGGGGGGTGTGCACCTTC. Protein: CASSYLLRGVCTF.

This clone has only one observation. The rearrangement links TRBV5-1 to TRBJ1-2, with D tentatively TRBD1 (5 bases). The V end was cut by 2 bases, the J end by 2 bases, with 10 bases between. The V gene's germline CDR1 is SGHRS and CDR2 YFSETQ. The CDR3 has 14 amino acids. In nucleotides, the CDR3 is TGCGCCAGCAGCTTCCTGGGGGGGAACTATGGCTACACCTTC. Translating gives CASSFLGGNYGYTF.

This chain connects TRBV20-1 to TRBJ1-1; 7 bases align to TRBD1. The CDR3 runs to 11 residues. V lost 6 bases, J lost 8 bases, and 6 bases stayed unmatched. Germline-derived CDR1 and CDR2 are DFQATT and SNEGSKA (reference sequence). CDR3 in DNA: TGCAGTGCCCGGGACAGTTTAGAAGCTTTCTTT. This codes for CSARDSLEAFF.

This clone was seen only once. The chain joins TRBV14 to TRBJ1-1; no definite D call. The length of the CDR3 is 15 residues. The germline V and J ends were trimmed by 3 bases and 0 bases, with 11 bases remaining between them. The germline gives CDR1 SGHDN, CDR2 FVKESK. CDR3 DNA: TGTGCCAGCAGCCATGCCCGGGATTTGAACACTGAAGCTTTCTTT. It encodes CASSHARDLNTEAFF.

V usage is TRBV18 and J usage is TRBJ2-1; possible D gene TRBD2, 5 bases. Per germline, CDR1 KGHSH and CDR2 LQKENI. Deletions cut 3 bases from V and 5 bases from J, with 20 bases between. There are 17 residues in the CDR3. The CDR3 bases are TGTGCCAGCTCACCGAACCTGGCCGGACTCGCGCACAATGAGCAGTTCTTC. It yields the protein CASSPNLAGLAHNEQFF. The entire variable domain, with the rest obtained from reference TRBV18 and TRBJ2-1, is as follows: NAGVMQNPRHLVRRRGQEARLRCSPMKGHSHVYWYRQLPEEGLKFMVYLQKENIIDESGMPKERFSAEFPKEGPSILRIQQVVRGDSAAYFCASSPNLAGLAHNEQFFGPGTRLTVL.

A single count supports this clone. The chain is built from TRBV7-3 and TRBJ2-1, with D perhaps matching TRBD2 (5 bases). CDR1 is SGHTA and CDR2 is FQGTGA in the germline V gene. This CDR3 spans 16 amino acids. Trimming left V 5 bases short and J 8 bases short, with 22 bases between. The CDR3 DNA reads as TGTGCCAGCAGCCCAGGCGTGGGAGTTCGCACCGATGAGCAGTTCTTC. Amino acid sequence: CASSPGVGVRTDEQFF.

The DNA for the CDR3 is TGTGCCAGCAGTGCGACAGTTTCCTATGGCTACACCTTC. This encodes CASSATVSYGYTF. The V and J genes are TRBV6-1 and TRBJ1-2; TRBD1 is a possible D gene (5 bases). V shed 4 bases and J shed 4 bases, with 10 bases lying between them. CDR3 size: 13 residues. CDR1 is MNHNS, CDR2 SASEGT, per germline.

The chain carries TRBV19 and TRBJ1-4; no reliable D call. The germline gives CDR1 LNHDA, CDR2 SQIVND (reference sequence). The CDR3 has 14 residues. Trimming cost V 4 bases and J 7 bases, with 13 bases left between them. CDR3 loop: CASSRGESAEKLFF. In nucleotides, the CDR3 is TGTGCCAGTAGTAGAGGAGAGAGCGCTGAAAAACTGTTTTTT. The entire variable domain, with the rest obtained from reference TRBV19 and TRBJ1-4, is as follows: DGGITQSPKYLFRKEGQNVTLSCEQNLNHDAMYWYRQDPGQGLRLIYYSQIVNDFQKGDIAEGYSVSREKKESFPLTVTSAQKNPTAFYLCASSRGESAEKLFFGSGTQLSVL.

This sequence joins TRBV15 and TRBJ1-5, with TRBD1 matching 11 bases. CDR1 and CDR2 (germline): LNHNV, YYDKDF (reference sequence). The CDR3 has 15 amino acids. V shed 4 bases, J shed 5 bases, and the junction held 4 bases outside the gene matches. CDR3 residues: CATSTRTGGDQPQHF. In DNA form, the CDR3 reads TGTGCCACCAGCACCAGGACAGGGGGCGATCAGCCCCAGCATTTT.

The V call is TRBV4-1, the J call TRBJ2-7, with D possibly TRBD2 on 6 matching bases. CDR1 and CDR2 from the germline V gene are MGHRA and YSYEKL. The CDR3 extends over 15 amino acids. The V end lost 0 bases, the J end lost 3 bases, and 12 bases lay between the germline ends. The chain's CDR3 is CASSQEYLALYEQYF. The CDR3 nucleotides are TGCGCCAGCAGCCAAGAGTATCTAGCGCTCTACGAGCAGTACTTC.

V and J are TRBV11-2 and TRBJ2-5, with 7 bases lining up with TRBD2. Germline CDR1 is SGHAT and CDR2 is FQNNGV. This CDR3 is built from 15 residues. The trim removed 5 bases at V and 4 bases at J, leaving 10 bases unmatched. The CDR3 is CASSRARDYGETQYF. The CDR3, as DNA: TGTGCCAGCAGCCGCGCCCGGGACTACGGAGAGACCCAGTACTTC. Combining the CDR3 with reference TRBV11-2 and TRBJ2-5 gives the whole variable domain EAGVAQSPRYKIIEKRQSVAFWCNPISGHATLYWYQQILGQGPKLLIQFQNNGVVDDSQLPKDRFSAERLKGVDSTLKIQPAKLEDSAVYLCASSRARDYGETQYFGPGTRLLVL.

The chain recombines TRBV6-5 with TRBJ2-1, with 8 bases aligning to TRBD2. CDR1 and CDR2 (germline): MNHEY, SVGAGI. V lost 7 bases to trimming and J lost 8 bases; unmatched junction nucleotides: 13. The CDR3 is 15 amino acids. CDR3 loop: CASKLAGSVTDEQFF. The DNA for the CDR3 is TGTGCCAGCAAATTAGCGGGATCCGTTACAGATGAGCAGTTCTTC.

The V and J genes are TRBV5-1 and TRBJ2-2; TRBD1 might be the D (6 bases). V was trimmed by 2 bases and J by 2 bases, leaving 7 bases between them. Germline CDR1 SGHRS, CDR2 YFSETQ. CDR3 length: 14 amino acids. The CDR3 is CASSLQGNTGELFF. Here the CDR3 DNA reads TGCGCCAGCAGCTTACAGGGAAACACCGGGGAGCTGTTTTTT.

The chain has TRBV28 and TRBJ2-1; 8 bases fit TRBD2. The junction had 9 bases not matched to a gene; V was cut back by 4 bases and J by 4 bases. This CDR3 comprises 16 residues. From germline, CDR1 is MDHEN and CDR2 SYDVKM. The CDR3 region has the DNA TGTGCCAGCAGTTCTCCACTAGCGGTGAAATACAATGAGCAGTTCTTC. Translation: CASSSPLAVKYNEQFF.

The V gene is TRBV9, the J gene TRBJ2-1; possibly TRBD1 for D (6 bases). The ends were cut back, 4 bases at V and 9 bases at J, with 20 bases in the middle. CDR1 and CDR2 from the germline V gene are SGDLS and YYNGEE. This CDR3 contains 15 residues. CDR3 coding DNA: TGTGCCAGCAGCCCGAGGGGGTTTAGGATAGGTGAGCAGTTCTTC. It codes for CASSPRGFRIGEQFF.